This T cell receptor (beta chain) came from a study of cytomegalovirus exposure and HLA in healthy donors. Study-wide results and limits: Reportedly, cytomegalovirus status was diagnosed with high sensitivity and specificity.

Method: immunoSEQ multiplex PCR; TCRdb's copy keeps in-frame clones and lacks some. Among about 220,000 clones listed, about 93% were seen once. Concerning this clone itself: Its target is not known.

The CDR3 has 15 amino acids. Germline loops: CDR1 MNHEY, CDR2 SVGAGI. V was clipped by 0 bases and J by 6 bases; unmatched bases: 7. The V and J genes are TRBV6-5 and TRBJ1-2; the match to TRBD1 covers 7 bases. Sequenced input: PBMCs. This TCR was recovered from a woman younger than 30 in good health and CMV-seronegative. The CDR3 protein is CASSYSSQGFDGYTF. For the CDR3, the DNA is TGTGCCAGCAGTTACTCGTCACAGGGGTTCGATGGCTACACCTTC.